This record looks at one T cell receptor beta chain sequence and its context. Its specificity is not known. This sample is drawn from a study of T cell responses to AZD1222 COVID-19 vaccine. Study-wide results and limits: Baseline testing showed seropositivity in only five or six AZD1222 recipients.

The method was immunoSEQ multiplex PCR; TCRdb's version includes in-frame clones alone and lacks a portion of them. Of under 100,000 clones listed, approximately 90% are singletons. V dropped 2 bases and J dropped 8 bases, with 12 bases sitting between them. The germline V gene encodes CDR1 MNHNS and CDR2 SASEGT. The CDR3 totals 13 residues. The sample in question was peripheral blood, obtained on day 0 of AZD1222 vaccination. This sequence was found in an adult in good health. The V and J genes are TRBV6-1 and TRBJ1-1, with no clear D. The CDR3 DNA reads as TGTGCCAGCAGTGAACGGGCGGCGTGGGAAGCTTTCTTT. Its translation is CASSERAAWEAFF.